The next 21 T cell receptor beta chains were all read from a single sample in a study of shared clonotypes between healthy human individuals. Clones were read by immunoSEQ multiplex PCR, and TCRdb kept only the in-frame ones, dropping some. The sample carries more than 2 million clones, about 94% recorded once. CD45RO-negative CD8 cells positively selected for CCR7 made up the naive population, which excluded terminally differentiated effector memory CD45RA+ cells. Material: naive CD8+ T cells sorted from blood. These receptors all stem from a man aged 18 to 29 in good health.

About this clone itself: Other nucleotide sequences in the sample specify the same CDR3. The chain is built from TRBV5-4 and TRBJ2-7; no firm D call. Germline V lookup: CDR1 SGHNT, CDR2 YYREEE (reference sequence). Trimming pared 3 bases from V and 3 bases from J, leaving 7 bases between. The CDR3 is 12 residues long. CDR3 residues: CASSSDNYEQYF. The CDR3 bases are TGTGCCAGCAGCTCAGACAACTACGAGCAGTACTTC.

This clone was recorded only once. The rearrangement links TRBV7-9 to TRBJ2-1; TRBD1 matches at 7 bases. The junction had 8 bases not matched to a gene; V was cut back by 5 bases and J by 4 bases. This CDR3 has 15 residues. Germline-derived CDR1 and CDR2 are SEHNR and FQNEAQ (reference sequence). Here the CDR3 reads CASSRPGTAYNEQFF. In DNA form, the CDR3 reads TGTGCCAGCAGCCGCCCGGGGACAGCATACAATGAGCAGTTCTTC.

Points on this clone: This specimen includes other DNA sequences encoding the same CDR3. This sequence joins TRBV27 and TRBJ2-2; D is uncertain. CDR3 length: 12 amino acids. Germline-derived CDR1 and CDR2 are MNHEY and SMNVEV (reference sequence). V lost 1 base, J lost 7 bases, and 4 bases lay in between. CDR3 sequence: CASSLLGGELFF. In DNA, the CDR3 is TGTGCCAGCAGTTTATTGGGCGGGGAGCTGTTTTTT.

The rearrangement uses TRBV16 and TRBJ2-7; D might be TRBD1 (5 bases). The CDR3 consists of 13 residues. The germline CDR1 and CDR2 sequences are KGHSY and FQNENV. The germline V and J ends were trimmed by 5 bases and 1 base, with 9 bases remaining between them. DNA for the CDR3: TGTGCCAGCAGCTCAGGGTCGTCCTACGAGCAGTACTTC. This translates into CASSSGSSYEQYF.

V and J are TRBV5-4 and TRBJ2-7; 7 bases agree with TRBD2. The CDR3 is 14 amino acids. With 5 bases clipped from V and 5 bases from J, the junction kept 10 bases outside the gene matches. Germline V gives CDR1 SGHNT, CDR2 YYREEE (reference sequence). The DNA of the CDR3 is TGTGCCAGCAGATCGGGACTACCCCTGGACGAGCAGTACTTC. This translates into CASRSGLPLDEQYF. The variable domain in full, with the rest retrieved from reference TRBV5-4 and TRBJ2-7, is ETGVTQSPTHLIKTRGQQVTLRCSSQSGHNTVSWYQQALGQGPQFIFQYYREEENGRGNFPPRFSGLQFPNYSSELNVNALELDDSALYLCASRSGLPLDEQYFGPGTRLTVT.

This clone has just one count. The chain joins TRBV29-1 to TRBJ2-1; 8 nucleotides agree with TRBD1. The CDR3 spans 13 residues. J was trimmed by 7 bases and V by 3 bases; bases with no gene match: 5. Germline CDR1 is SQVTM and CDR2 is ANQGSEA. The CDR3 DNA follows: TGCAGCGTTGACTGGACAGGGTTGAATGAGCAGTTCTTC. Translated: CSVDWTGLNEQFF.

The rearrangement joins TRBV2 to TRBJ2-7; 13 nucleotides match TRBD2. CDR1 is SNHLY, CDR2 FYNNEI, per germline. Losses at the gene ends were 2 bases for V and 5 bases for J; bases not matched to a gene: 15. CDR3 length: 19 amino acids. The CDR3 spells CASSERGTSGEGRLNEQYF. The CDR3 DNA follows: TGTGCCAGCAGTGAAAGAGGGACTAGCGGGGAGGGGCGCCTCAACGAGCAGTACTTC.

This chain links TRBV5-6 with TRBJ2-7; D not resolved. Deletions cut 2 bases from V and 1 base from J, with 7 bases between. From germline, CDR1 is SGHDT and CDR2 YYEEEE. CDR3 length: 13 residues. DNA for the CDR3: TGTGCCAGCAGCTTCCAGGAGTCCTACGAGCAGTACTTC. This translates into CASSFQESYEQYF.

CDR3 nucleotides: TGTGCCAGCAGCTTGTTCGGGTTTACTGATAATGAAAAACTGTTTTTT. Translated: CASSLFGFTDNEKLFF. V usage is TRBV5-8 and J usage is TRBJ1-4, with D unresolved. The germline gives CDR1 SGHTS, CDR2 YDEGEE. With 1 base removed from V and 4 bases from J, the gap between germline ends came to 14 bases. There are 16 residues in the CDR3.

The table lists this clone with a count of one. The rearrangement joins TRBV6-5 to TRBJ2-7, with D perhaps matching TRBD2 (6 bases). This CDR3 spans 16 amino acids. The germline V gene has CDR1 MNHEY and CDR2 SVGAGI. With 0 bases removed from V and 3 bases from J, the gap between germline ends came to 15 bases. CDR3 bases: TGTGCCAGCAGTTACTCAACGGGGGAAACTATCTACGAGCAGTACTTC. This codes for CASSYSTGETIYEQYF.

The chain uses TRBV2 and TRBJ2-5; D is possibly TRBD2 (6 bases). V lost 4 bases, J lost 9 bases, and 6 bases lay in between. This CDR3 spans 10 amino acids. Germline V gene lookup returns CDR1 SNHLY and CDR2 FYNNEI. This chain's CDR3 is CASSGEAQYF. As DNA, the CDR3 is TGTGCCAGCAGTGGGGAGGCCCAGTACTTC. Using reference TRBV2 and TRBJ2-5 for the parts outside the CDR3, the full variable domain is EPEVTQTPSHQVTQMGQEVILRCVPISNHLYFYWYRQILGQKVEFLVSFYNNEISEKSEIFDDQFSVERPDGSNFTLKIRSTKLEDSAMYFCASSGEAQYFGPGTRLLVL.

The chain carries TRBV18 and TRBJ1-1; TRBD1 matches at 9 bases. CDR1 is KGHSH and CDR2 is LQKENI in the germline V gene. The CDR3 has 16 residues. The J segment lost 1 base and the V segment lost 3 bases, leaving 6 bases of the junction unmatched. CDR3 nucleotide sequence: TGTGCCAGCTCACCGGGGACAGGGAGTACGAACACTGAAGCTTTCTTT. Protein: CASSPGTGSTNTEAFF. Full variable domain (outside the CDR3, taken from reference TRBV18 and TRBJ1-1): NAGVMQNPRHLVRRRGQEARLRCSPMKGHSHVYWYRQLPEEGLKFMVYLQKENIIDESGMPKERFSAEFPKEGPSILRIQQVVRGDSAAYFCASSPGTGSTNTEAFFGQGTRLTVV.

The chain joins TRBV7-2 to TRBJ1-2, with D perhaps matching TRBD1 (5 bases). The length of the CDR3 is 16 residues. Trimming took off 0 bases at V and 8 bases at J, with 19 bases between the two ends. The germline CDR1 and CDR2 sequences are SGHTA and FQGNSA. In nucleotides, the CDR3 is TGTGCCAGCAGCTTAGCGGGACTCGGAATTTTATGGGGCTACACCTTC. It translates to CASSLAGLGILWGYTF.

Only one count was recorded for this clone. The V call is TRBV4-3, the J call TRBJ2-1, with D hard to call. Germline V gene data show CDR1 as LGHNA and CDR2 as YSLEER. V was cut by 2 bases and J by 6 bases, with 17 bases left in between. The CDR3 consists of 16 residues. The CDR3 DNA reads TGCGCCAGCAGCCAAACCCCCGCGGATGTGGGCAATGAGCAGTTCTTC. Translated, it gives CASSQTPADVGNEQFF.

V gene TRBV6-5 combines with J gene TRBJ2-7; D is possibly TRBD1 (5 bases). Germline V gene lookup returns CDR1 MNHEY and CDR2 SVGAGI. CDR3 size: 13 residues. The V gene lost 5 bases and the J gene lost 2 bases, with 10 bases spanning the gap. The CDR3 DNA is TGTGCCAGCAGTCCCGACAGAACCTACGAGCAGTACTTC. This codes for CASSPDRTYEQYF.

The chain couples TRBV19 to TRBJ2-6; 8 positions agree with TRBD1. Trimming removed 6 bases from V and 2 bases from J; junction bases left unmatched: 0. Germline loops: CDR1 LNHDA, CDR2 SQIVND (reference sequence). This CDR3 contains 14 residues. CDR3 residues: CASRQGAGANVLTF. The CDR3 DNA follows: TGTGCCAGTAGACAGGGGGCTGGGGCCAACGTCCTGACTTTC.

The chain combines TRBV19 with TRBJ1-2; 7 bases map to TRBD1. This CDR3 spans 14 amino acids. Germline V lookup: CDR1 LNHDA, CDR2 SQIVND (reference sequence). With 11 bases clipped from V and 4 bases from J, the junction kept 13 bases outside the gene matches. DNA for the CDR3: TGTGCCTCCAGGGGCTACCAGGGGGGCTATGGCTACACCTTC. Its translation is CASRGYQGGYGYTF.

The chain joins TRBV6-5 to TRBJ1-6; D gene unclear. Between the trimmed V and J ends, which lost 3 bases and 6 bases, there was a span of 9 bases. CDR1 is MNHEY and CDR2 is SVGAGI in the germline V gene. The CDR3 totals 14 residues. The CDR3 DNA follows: TGTGCCAGCAGTTATGGGGAGGGTAATTCACCCCTCCACTTT. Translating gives CASSYGEGNSPLHF.

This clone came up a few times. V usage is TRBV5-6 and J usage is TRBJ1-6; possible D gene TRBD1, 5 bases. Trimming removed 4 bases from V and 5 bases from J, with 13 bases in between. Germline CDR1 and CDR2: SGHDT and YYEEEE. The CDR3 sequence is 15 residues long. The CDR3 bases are TGTGCCAGCAGCGACCCGGACACAGATAATTCACCCCTCCACTTT. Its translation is CASSDPDTDNSPLHF.

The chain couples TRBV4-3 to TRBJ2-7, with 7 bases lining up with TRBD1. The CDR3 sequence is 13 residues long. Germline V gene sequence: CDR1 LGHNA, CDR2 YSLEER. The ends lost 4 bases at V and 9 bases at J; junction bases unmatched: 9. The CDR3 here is CASSPRQGTMQYF. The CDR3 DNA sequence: TGCGCCAGCAGCCCCAGACAGGGTACGATGCAGTACTTC.

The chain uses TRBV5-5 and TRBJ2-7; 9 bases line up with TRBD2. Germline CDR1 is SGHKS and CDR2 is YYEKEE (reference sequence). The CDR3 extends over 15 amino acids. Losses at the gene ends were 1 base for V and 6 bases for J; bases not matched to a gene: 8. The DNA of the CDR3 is TGTGCCAGCAGCTTGATAGGGACTAGCTATCCCGAGCAGTACTTC. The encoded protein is CASSLIGTSYPEQYF.